These T cell receptor beta chains were read from a single sample in a study of OX40 agonist ivuxolimab in advanced cancers. Assay used: immunoSEQ multiplex PCR; TCRdb lists only in-frame clones, some missing. The sample lists about 77,000 clones, 85% to 90% seen once, with 2.5% in the top ten. Sequencing used CD4+ or CD8+ T cells sorted from blood, obtained in a trial of the OX40 agonist ivuxolimab. The source is an adult with an advanced solid tumor such as melanoma, head and neck, liver or kidney cancer. Each CDR3 is given with its conserved first and last residue. The D gene is left open where the match is weak. Size is omitted from some rows. Given values are once, few, many or a class for expanded clones.

-	-	TRBV2	TRBJ1-2	CASRGESIQRGYTF	TGTGCCAGCAGGGGGGAATCGATCCAGAGGGGCTACACCTTC
-	-	TRBV5-1	TRBJ2-5	CASSLEGETQYF	TGCGCCAGCAGCTTGGAAGGGGAGACCCAGTACTTC
TRBD1	-	TRBV7-8	TRBJ2-5	CASSIRTGGGLMETQYF	TGTGCCAGCAGCATTCGGACAGGGGGCGGGTTGATGGAGACCCAGTACTTC
-	-	TRBV5-5	TRBJ1-2	CASSPTNYGYTF	TGTGCCAGCAGCCCCACTAACTATGGCTACACCTTC
TRBD1	once	TRBV18	TRBJ1-5	CASSPSPGQGKNQPQHF	TGTGCCAGCTCACCATCGCCGGGACAGGGGAAAAACCAGCCCCAGCATTTT
-	-	TRBV10-3	TRBJ2-3	CAIRQGLTQYF	TGTGCCATCAGACAGGGTCTAACGCAGTATTTT
-	-	TRBV5-1	TRBJ1-2	CASSLEGDGGYGYTF	TGCGCCAGCAGCTTGGAAGGGGATGGGGGATATGGCTACACCTTC
-	-	TRBV5-1	TRBJ1-2	CASSSHLGNYGYTF	TGCGCCAGCAGCTCGCACCTGGGGAACTATGGCTACACCTTC
-	-	TRBV7-2	TRBJ1-1	CASSLHEETEAFF	TGTGCCAGCAGCTTACATGAGGAGACTGAAGCTTTCTTT
TRBD1	-	TRBV5-1	TRBJ1-5	CASSPTGGGNQPQHF	TGCGCCAGCAGCCCGACAGGGGGAGGCAATCAGCCCCAGCATTTT
-	-	TRBV6-5	TRBJ1-2	CASSPGIYSRYGYTF	TGTGCCAGCAGCCCCGGGATCTACAGCCGCTATGGCTACACCTTC
-	-	TRBV11-2	TRBJ1-3	CASSSSLTANTIYF	TGTGCCAGCAGCTCTTCTTTGACGGCGAACACCATATATTTT
-	once	TRBV5-3	TRBJ2-3	CARGHTDTQYF	TGTGCCAGAGGCCACACAGATACGCAGTATTTT
TRBD1	once	TRBV7-9	TRBJ2-3	CASGWTGGTDTQYF	TGTGCCAGCGGATGGACAGGGGGCACAGATACGCAGTATTTT
TRBD1	-	TRBV7-9	TRBJ2-7	CASSLGTGTGNYEQYF	TGTGCCAGCAGCTTAGGGACCGGGACAGGTAACTACGAGCAGTACTTC
-	-	TRBV5-4	TRBJ2-3	CASSRPRAPDTQYF	TGTGCCAGCAGCCGGCCCAGGGCGCCAGATACGCAGTATTTT
-	-	TRBV5-1	TRBJ2-1	CASSLGGSPYNEQFF	TGCGCCAGCAGCTTGGGGGGGTCCCCGTACAATGAGCAGTTCTTC
-	-	TRBV12-5	TRBJ2-1	CASARVYNEQFF	TGTGCTAGTGCCAGAGTCTACAATGAGCAGTTCTTC
-	once	TRBV2	TRBJ2-5	CASNPLGEETQYF	TGTGCCAGCAACCCGTTGGGGGAAGAGACCCAGTACTTC
TRBD1	-	TRBV6-1	TRBJ1-5	CASSPGQGNQPQHF	TGTGCCAGCAGTCCGGGACAGGGCAATCAGCCCCAGCATTTT
-	-	TRBV2	TRBJ1-1	CASSEGVGTEAFF	TGTGCCAGCAGTGAAGGGGTGGGCACTGAAGCTTTCTTT
-	-	TRBV18	TRBJ2-5	CASSPGQGGGETQYF	TGTGCCAGCTCACCAGGCCAGGGAGGTGGAGAGACCCAGTACTTC
-	-	TRBV5-4	TRBJ1-6	CASSLVGGADSPLHF	TGTGCCAGCAGCTTGGTCGGGGGAGCTGATTCACCCCTCCACTTT
-	-	TRBV2	TRBJ1-1	CAGSRVNTEAFF	TGTGCCGGCTCCCGAGTGAACACTGAAGCTTTCTTT
TRBD1	-	TRBV7-2	TRBJ2-7	CASSRQRTGDDEQYF	TGTGCCAGCAGTCGGCAACGGACAGGGGACGACGAGCAGTACTTC
-	-	TRBV29-1	TRBJ2-1	CSVRGSSYNEQFF	TGCAGCGTTCGGGGGAGCTCCTACAATGAGCAGTTCTTC
TRBD1	-	TRBV9	TRBJ2-2	CASSGGQGAARELFF	TGTGCCAGCAGCGGGGGACAGGGGGCGGCCCGGGAGCTGTTTTTT